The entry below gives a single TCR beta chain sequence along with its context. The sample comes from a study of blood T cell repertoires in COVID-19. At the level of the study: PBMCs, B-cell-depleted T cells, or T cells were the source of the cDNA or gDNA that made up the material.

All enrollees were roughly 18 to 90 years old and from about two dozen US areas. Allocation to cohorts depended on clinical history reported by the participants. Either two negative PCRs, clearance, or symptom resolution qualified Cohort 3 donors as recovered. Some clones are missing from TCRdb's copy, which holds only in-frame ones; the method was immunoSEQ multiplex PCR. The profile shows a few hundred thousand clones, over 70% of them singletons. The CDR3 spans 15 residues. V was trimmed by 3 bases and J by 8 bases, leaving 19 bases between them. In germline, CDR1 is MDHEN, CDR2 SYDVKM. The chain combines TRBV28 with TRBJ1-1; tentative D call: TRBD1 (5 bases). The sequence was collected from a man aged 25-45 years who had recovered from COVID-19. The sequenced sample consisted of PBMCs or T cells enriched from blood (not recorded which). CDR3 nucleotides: TGTGCCAGCAGTTTCGTCAGGGCCGACAAAATAGAAGCTTTCTTT. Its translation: CASSFVRADKIEAFF.